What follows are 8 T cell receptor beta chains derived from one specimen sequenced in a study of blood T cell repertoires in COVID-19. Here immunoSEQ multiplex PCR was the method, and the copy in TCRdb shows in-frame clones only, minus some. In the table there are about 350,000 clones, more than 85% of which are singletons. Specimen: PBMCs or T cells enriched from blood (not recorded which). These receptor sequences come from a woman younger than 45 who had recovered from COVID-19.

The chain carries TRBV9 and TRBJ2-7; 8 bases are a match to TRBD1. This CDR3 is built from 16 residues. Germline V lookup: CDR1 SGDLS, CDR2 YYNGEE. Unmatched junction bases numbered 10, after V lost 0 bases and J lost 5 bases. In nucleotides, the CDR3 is TGTGCCAGCAGCGTAGCGGCAGGGGGCGCCAGGGACGAGCAGTACTTC. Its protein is CASSVAAGGARDEQYF.

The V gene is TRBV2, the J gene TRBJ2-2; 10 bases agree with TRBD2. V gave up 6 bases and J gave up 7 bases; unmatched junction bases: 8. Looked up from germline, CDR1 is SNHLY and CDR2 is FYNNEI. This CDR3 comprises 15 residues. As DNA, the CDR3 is TGTGCCAGCAGACGCACTAGCGGGGCGGGCGGGGAGCTGTTTTTT. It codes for CASRRTSGAGGELFF.

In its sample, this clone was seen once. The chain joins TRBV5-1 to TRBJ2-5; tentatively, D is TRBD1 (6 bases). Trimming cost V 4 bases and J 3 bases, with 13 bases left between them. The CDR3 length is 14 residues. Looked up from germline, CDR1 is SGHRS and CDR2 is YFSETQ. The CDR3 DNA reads TGCGCCAGCAGCCTAACACGGACAGAAGAGACCCAGTACTTC. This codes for CASSLTRTEETQYF.

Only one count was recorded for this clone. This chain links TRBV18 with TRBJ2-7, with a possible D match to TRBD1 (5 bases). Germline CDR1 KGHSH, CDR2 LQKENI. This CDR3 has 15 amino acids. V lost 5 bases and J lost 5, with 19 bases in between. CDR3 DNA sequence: TGTGCCAGCTCATCATACCAGGGTTTACCCCACGAGCAGTACTTC. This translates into CASSSYQGLPHEQYF.

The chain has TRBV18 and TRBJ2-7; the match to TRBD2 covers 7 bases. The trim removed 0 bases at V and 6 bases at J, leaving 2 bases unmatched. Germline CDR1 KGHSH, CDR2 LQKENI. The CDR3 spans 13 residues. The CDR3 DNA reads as TGTGCCAGCTCACCACCGGGAGGGTTCGAGCAGTACTTC. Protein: CASSPPGGFEQYF.

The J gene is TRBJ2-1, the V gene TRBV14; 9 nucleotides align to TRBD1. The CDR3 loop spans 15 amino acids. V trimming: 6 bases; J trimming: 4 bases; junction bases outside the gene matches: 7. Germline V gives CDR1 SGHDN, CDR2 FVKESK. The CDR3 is CASSHIGQGYNEQFF. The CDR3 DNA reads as TGTGCCAGCAGTCACATTGGACAGGGGTACAATGAGCAGTTCTTC.

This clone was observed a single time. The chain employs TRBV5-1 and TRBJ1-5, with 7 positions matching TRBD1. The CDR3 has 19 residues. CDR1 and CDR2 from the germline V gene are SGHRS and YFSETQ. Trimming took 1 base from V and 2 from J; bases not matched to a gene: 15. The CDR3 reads CASSLQSGQVNVGNQPQHF. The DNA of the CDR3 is TGCGCCAGCAGCTTGCAGTCCGGACAGGTGAACGTTGGCAATCAGCCCCAGCATTTT.

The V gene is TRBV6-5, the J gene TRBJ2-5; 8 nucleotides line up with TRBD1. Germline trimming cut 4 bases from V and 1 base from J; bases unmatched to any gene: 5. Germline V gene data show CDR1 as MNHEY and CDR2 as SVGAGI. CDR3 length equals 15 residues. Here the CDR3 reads CASSSFDRGQETQYF. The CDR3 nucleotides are TGTGCCAGCAGTTCATTCGACAGGGGCCAAGAGACCCAGTACTTC.